The present TCR beta chain was sequenced within a study of vaccination and CD4 T cells after COVID-19. Study background: Two Hispanic individuals were among six male and four female convalescent patients. As control conditions, cultures were given either a CEFX pool serving as positive control, an HIV-1 Nef pool, or no peptide at all.

Treatment described: roughly 11-day PBMC culture with coronavirus spike peptide pools or control peptides (ViraFEST assay). ViraFEST used peptide pools to expand antigen-specific T cells and subsequently sequenced their TCRs. Peptide pools at around 10 ug/ml, together with roughly 10 IU/ml IL-2, were added to cultures of some 2 million PBMCs per well. This clonotype has only a few counts. The antigen is not known. The V and J ends lost 5 bases and 4 bases, in that order; junction bases with no gene match: 2. The CDR3 contains 15 residues. Sequenced with the Oncomine TCR Beta short-read assay was DNA taken from cultured CD4+ T cells. TCRdb processed the PCR reads anew with MiXCR; each CDR3 protein has one entry. The table has 20,000 to 30,000 distinct CDR3 sequences, over 60% seen once.

Sequencing was done on a sample of CD4+ T cells from blood, cultured in vitro. The sequence derives from a human donor who had recovered from COVID-19. The chain joins TRBV12-3 or TRBV12-4 to TRBJ2-2; 12 nucleotides match TRBD1. DNA of the CDR3: TGTGCCAGCAGTCGGGACAGGGGGCTCACCGGGGAGCTGTTTTTT. It yields the protein CASSRDRGLTGELFF.